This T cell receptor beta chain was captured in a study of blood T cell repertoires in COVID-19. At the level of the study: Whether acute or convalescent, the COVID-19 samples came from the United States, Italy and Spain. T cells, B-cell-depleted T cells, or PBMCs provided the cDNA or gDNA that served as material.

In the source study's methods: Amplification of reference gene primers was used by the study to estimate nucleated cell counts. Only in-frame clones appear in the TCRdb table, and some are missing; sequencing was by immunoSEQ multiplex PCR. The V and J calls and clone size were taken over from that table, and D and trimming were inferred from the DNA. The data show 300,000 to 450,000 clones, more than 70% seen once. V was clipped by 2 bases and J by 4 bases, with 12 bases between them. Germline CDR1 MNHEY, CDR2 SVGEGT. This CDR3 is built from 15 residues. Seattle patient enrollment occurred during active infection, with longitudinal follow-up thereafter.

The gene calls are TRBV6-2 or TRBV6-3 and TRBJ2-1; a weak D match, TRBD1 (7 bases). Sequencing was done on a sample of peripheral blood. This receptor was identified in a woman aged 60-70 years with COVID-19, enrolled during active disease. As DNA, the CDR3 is TGTGCCAGCAGTTACGGGGGGACAGCTTACAATGAGCAGTTCTTC. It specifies CASSYGGTAYNEQFF.